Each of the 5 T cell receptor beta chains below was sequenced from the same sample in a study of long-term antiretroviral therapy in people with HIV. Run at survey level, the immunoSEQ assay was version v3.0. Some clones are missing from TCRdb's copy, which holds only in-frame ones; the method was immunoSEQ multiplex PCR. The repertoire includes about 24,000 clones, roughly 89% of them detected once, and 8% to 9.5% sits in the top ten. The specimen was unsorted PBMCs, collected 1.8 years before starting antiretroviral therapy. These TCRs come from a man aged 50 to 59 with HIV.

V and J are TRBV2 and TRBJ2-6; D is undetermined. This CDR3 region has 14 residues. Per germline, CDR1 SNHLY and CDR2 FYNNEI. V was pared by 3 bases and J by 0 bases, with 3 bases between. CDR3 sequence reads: CASSDSSGANVLTF. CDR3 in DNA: TGTGCCAGCAGTGATAGCTCTGGGGCCAACGTCCTGACTTTC.

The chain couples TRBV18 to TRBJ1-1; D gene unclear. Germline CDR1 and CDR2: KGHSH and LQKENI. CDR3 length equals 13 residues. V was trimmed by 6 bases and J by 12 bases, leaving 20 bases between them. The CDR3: CASSHREGMATFF. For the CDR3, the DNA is TGTGCCAGCTCCCATCGAGAGGGCATGGCAACTTTCTTT.

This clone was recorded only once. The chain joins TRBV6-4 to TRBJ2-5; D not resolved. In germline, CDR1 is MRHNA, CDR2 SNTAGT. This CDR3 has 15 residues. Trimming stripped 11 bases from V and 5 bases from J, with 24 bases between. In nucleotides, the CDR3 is TGTGCCGATCGACCACGGTCCTCATTGGAGGAGACCCAGTACTTC. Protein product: CADRPRSSLEETQYF.

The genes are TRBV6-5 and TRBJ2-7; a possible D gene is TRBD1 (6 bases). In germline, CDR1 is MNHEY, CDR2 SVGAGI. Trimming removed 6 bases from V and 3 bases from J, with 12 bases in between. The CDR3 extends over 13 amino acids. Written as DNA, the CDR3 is TGTGCCAGCAGCCTTGGACAGTTCTACGAGCAGTACTTC. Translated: CASSLGQFYEQYF.

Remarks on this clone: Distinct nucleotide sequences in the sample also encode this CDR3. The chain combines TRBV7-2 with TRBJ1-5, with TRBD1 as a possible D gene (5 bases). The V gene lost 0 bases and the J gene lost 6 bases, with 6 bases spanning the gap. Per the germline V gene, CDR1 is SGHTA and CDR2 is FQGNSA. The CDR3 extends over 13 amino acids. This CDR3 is CASSLAGGQPQHF. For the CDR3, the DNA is TGTGCCAGCAGCTTAGCGGGGGGTCAGCCCCAGCATTTT.